The clone carrying this TCR beta chain was recorded at least ten times. As yet, its antigen is unknown. The sample belongs to a study of T-cell reconstitution after alpha-beta-depleted transplantation in children. Study-wide results and limits: At around two months after transplant, the alpha-beta T cells were reportedly derived from several hundred expanded clones that came from non-depleted graft cells. Hyperexpanded clones declined; after one year, newly produced T cells mostly supplied diversity.

Trimming took 7 bases from V and 0 from J, leaving 10 bases between them. The germline V gene has CDR1 SGHDN and CDR2 FVKESK. The CDR3 spans 14 residues. Unique molecular identifiers were incorporated during preparation of the TCRbeta library. TCRdb fed the PCR reads into MiXCR, producing one record per CDR3 protein. This table has approximately 290,000 distinct CDR3 sequences, 11% appearing once. This sample comprised peripheral blood, obtained 180 days after TCRalphabeta/CD19-depleted stem cell transplant. The origin of this receptor is a male patient aged 2 to 10 who had a stem cell transplant for chronic granulomatous disease, so the T cells may come from the graft donor. This chain links TRBV14 with TRBJ1-3; D unclear. In DNA, the CDR3 is TGTGCCAGCACCCGTCGGGGCTCTGGAAACACCATATATTTT. This encodes CASTRRGSGNTIYF.